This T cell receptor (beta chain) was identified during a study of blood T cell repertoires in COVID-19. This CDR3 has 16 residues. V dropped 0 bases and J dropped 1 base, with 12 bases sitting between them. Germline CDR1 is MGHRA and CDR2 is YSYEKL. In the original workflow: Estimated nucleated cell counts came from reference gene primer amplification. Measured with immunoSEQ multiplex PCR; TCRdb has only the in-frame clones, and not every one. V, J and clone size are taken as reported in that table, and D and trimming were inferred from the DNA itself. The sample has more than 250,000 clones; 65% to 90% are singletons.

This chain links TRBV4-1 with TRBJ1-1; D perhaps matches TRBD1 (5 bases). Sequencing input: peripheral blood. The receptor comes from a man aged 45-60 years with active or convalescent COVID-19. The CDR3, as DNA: TGCGCCAGCAGCCAAGATTCGGGGGTGGGGAACACTGAAGCTTTCTTT. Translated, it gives CASSQDSGVGNTEAFF.